This T cell receptor beta chain comes out of a study of PD-1 blockade in classical Hodgkin lymphoma. About the research overall: Treatment was intravenous nivolumab, 3 mg/kg every 2 weeks, until progression.

About this clone: The antigen remains undetermined.

The CDR3 length is 12 residues. Germline V gives CDR1 SGHNT, CDR2 YENEEA. V was trimmed by 5 bases and J by 6 bases, leaving 10 bases between them. Noted time point: cycle 4 day 1 (C4D1), after about 6 weeks of nivolumab. With no exception, relapse followed autologous stem cell transplantation in all patients, and brentuximab vedotin exposure varied. Clones were sequenced by immunoSEQ multiplex PCR, and TCRdb holds only the in-frame ones, with some missing. The repertoire has tens of thousands of clones, 60% to 80% of them found once; the top ten carry roughly a fifth. Broader study findings: Newly diagnosed patients had baseline TCR diversity that was reportedly lower than that of healthy donors.

The material was peripheral blood mononuclear cells (PBMCs), obtained before the fourth cycle of nivolumab. The source of this sequence is a human donor with classical Hodgkin lymphoma. The chain joins TRBV11-3 to TRBJ1-1; D remains unclear. In DNA form, the CDR3 reads TGTGCCAGCAGCAGACGAGGCTCTGAAGCTTTCTTT. It is translated as CASSRRGSEAFF.